Sequencing of this TCR beta chain was carried out in a study of T cells in Graves' hyperthyroidism and ophthalmopathy. Each patient was aged 18 to 65 and had newly diagnosed hyperthyroidism of under 2 months' duration. Isolation of PBMCs was performed on around 9.7 ml fresh peripheral blood. Using RNA transcripts as the source, TCR beta CDR3 regions were amplified. HTBI primers were the set used in a first-round RT-PCR of the TCR CDR3. One entry per CDR3 protein, called by TCRdb with MiXCR from the multiplex PCR reads. This sample has 350,000 to 400,000 distinct CDR3 sequences, with under 15% found just once. The CDR3 sequence is 14 residues long. V was trimmed by 2 bases and J by 3 bases, leaving 11 bases between them. CDR1 is SGHDT, CDR2 YYEEEE, per germline.

The source is a woman under 40 with Graves' hyperthyroidism. The sequencing input was blood. The chain combines TRBV5-6 with TRBJ1-1, with D perhaps TRBD1 (6 bases). This CDR3 is CASSFGGADTEAFF. DNA of the CDR3: TGTGCCAGCAGCTTTGGGGGCGCGGACACTGAAGCTTTCTTT.